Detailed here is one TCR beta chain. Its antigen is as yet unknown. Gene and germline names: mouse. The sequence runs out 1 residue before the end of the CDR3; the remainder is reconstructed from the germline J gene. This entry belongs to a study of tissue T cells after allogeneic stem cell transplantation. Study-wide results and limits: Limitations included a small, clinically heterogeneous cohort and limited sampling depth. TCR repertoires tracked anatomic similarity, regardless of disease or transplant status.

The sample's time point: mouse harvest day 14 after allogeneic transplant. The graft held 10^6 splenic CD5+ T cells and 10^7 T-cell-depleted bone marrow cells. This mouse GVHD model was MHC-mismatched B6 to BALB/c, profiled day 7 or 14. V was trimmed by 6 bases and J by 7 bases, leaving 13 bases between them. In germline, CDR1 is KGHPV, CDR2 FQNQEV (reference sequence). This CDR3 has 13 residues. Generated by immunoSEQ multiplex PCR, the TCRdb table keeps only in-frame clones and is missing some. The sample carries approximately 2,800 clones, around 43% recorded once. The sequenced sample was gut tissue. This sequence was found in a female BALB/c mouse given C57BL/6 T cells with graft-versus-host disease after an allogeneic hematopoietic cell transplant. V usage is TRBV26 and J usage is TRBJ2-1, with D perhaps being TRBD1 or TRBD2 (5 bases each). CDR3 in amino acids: CASSPGGGAEQFF. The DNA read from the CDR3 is TGTGCCAGCAGCCCCGGGGGTGGAGCTGAGCAGTTC.